Presented here are 12 T cell receptor beta chains from one specimen sequenced in a study of cytomegalovirus exposure and HLA in healthy donors. Researchers ran the PCR with 60 Vbeta and 13 Jbeta primers. TCRdb's table, derived via immunoSEQ multiplex PCR, lists solely in-frame clones and lacks some. The sample has over 100,000 clones, and its top ten clones hold 6.8%. Sequences were obtained from PBMCs. The origin of the receptors is a man aged 35-49 years in good health and CMV-seropositive.

The chain carries TRBV5-6 and TRBJ2-7; TRBD1 aligns across 8 bases. Unmatched junction bases numbered 7, after V lost 5 bases and J lost 6 bases. The CDR3 spans 13 residues. CDR1 and CDR2 (germline): SGHDT, YYEEEE. CDR3 region: CASRRDRGSEQYF. Here the CDR3 DNA reads TGTGCCAGCAGACGTGACAGGGGATCCGAGCAGTACTTC.

As regards this clone: Other nucleotide sequences from this sample produce the same CDR3. The gene calls are TRBV7-3 and TRBJ2-1; 9 bases agree with TRBD2. V lost 3 bases to trimming and J lost 5 bases; unmatched junction nucleotides: 2. CDR1 is SGHTA and CDR2 is FQGTGA in the germline V gene. The CDR3 extends over 14 amino acids. CDR3 DNA: TGTGCCAGCAGCTTGGGACTAGCTGACAATGAGCAGTTCTTC. Translated: CASSLGLADNEQFF.

V and J are TRBV5-6 and TRBJ2-4; 7 bases agree with TRBD1. Trimming took 4 bases from V and 9 from J; bases not matched to a gene: 16. The CDR3 length is 16 residues. The V gene's germline CDR1 is SGHDT and CDR2 YYEEEE. The CDR3 DNA is TGTGCCAGCAGCCGAGCTGTCGACAGGGTAAATAGCATTCAGTACTTC. Translated: CASSRAVDRVNSIQYF.

V is TRBV5-1 and J is TRBJ2-7; D remains ambiguous. V was clipped by 7 bases and J by 2 bases, with 22 bases between them. Germline CDR1 reads SGHRS; CDR2 reads YFSETQ. CDR3 length: 16 amino acids. The CDR3 region is CASYWAPSSGAYEQYV. CDR3 in DNA: TGCGCCAGCTACTGGGCGCCCTCCTCAGGCGCCTACGAGCAGTACGTC.

This chain joins TRBV7-2 and TRBJ2-3, with TRBD2 matching over 7 bases. Germline V gives CDR1 SGHTA, CDR2 FQGNSA. CDR3 length: 12 residues. Trimming at V came to 5 bases and at J to 8 bases, leaving 4 bases not matched to a gene. The CDR3 sequence: CASSTGGGTQYF. The CDR3 DNA reads TGTGCCAGCAGCACTGGGGGGGGTACGCAGTATTTT.

The rearrangement links TRBV5-6 to TRBJ2-7, with 8 bases aligning to TRBD2. The CDR3 loop spans 15 amino acids. The junction had 10 bases not matched to a gene; V was cut back by 6 bases and J by 2 bases. Germline lookup yields CDR1 SGHDT and CDR2 YYEEEE. For the CDR3, the DNA is TGTGCCAGCACCACCCCCGGGCGGGAGGCCTACGAGCAGTACTTC. Translating gives CASTTPGREAYEQYF.

This chain uses TRBV28 with TRBJ2-7; D is unresolved. CDR1 MDHEN and CDR2 SYDVKM come from the germline V gene. The V end lost 6 bases, the J end lost 7 bases, and 13 bases lay between the germline ends. The CDR3 is made up of 12 amino acids. This CDR3 reads CASSLGPREQYF. The CDR3 coding sequence is TGTGCCAGCAGCTTAGGTCCGCGGGAGCAGTACTTC.

The gene calls are TRBV27 and TRBJ2-3; D gene unclear. Between the trimmed V and J ends, which lost 1 base and 7 bases, there was a span of 9 bases. This CDR3 region has 13 residues. Looked up from germline, CDR1 is MNHEY and CDR2 is SMNVEV (reference sequence). The CDR3 sequence is CASSLLEKYTQYF. CDR3 DNA sequence: TGTGCCAGCAGTTTATTGGAGAAGTATACGCAGTATTTT.

The V and J genes are TRBV27 and TRBJ1-2; 7 positions match TRBD1. V lost 8 bases and J lost 5; bases outside the gene matches: 5. The germline gives CDR1 MNHEY, CDR2 SMNVEV (reference sequence). The CDR3 runs to 12 residues. CDR3 protein: CASASGGYGYTF. CDR3 coding DNA: TGTGCCAGCGCCTCAGGGGGGTATGGCTACACCTTC.

The J gene is TRBJ1-3, the V gene TRBV6-5; D not certain. Deletions cut 5 bases from V and 1 base from J, with 12 bases between. Germline V gene data show CDR1 as MNHEY and CDR2 as SVGAGI. The CDR3 runs to 15 residues. Here the CDR3 DNA reads TGTGCCAGCAGTCAGAGTGGAGGTTCTGGAAACACCATATATTTT. This encodes CASSQSGGSGNTIYF.

The rearrangement joins TRBV11-2 to TRBJ1-4, with 9 positions matching TRBD1. V dropped 5 bases and J dropped 8; count of bases not matched to a gene: 9. Germline V gene data show CDR1 as SGHAT and CDR2 as FQNNGV. The CDR3 is made up of 15 amino acids. The chain's CDR3 is CASSTSGTGREKLFF. The CDR3, as DNA: TGTGCCAGCAGCACCTCCGGGACAGGGCGGGAAAAACTGTTTTTT.

V is TRBV4-1 and J is TRBJ2-3, with 12 bases aligning to TRBD2. The V gene's germline CDR1 is MGHRA and CDR2 YSYEKL. The CDR3 sequence is 16 residues long. Trimming removed 0 bases from V and 8 bases from J; junction bases left unmatched: 6. CDR3 sequence (DNA): TGCGCCAGCAGCCAAGAGAAGACTAGCGGGAGTTCTACGCAGTATTTT. Translation: CASSQEKTSGSSTQYF.